This T cell receptor (beta chain) was observed in a study of blood T cells in healthy people across ages. Broader study findings: Changes in expanded clonotypes were possibly confounded, as the CMV status of donors was unknown. One million T cells yielded diversity estimates that were considered underestimates.

Then a second PCR, running about 6 to 11 cycles, was carried out with a sample-barcoded 5' primer and a J-beta primer mix. TCRdb reanalysed the 5' RACE reads using MiXCR and keeps one entry per CDR3 protein. The sample holds about 290,000 distinct CDR3 sequences, less than 30% seen once. Caucasian, healthy and from Russia, the donors were aged between about 6 and 100. With each sample, at least 5 micrograms of total RNA were extracted. V shed 0 bases and J 6 bases; nucleotides not matched to a gene: 4. The CDR3 sequence is 16 residues long. Germline V gene lookup returns CDR1 SGHRS and CDR2 YFSETQ. With regard to this clonotype: The antigen is undetermined.

The specimen was blood. The rearrangement links TRBV5-1 to TRBJ2-2; 11 bases are a match to TRBD2. The sequence was collected from a woman aged 65 to 85 in good health. The CDR3 DNA is TGCGCCAGCAGCTTGGGATCTAGCGGGAGGCCCGGGGAGCTGTTTTTT. This translates into CASSLGSSGRPGELFF.